Below, 21 T cell receptor beta chains from the same sample are listed, as sequenced in a study of T cell changes during pregnancy in multiple sclerosis. Clones were sequenced by immunoSEQ multiplex PCR, and TCRdb holds only the in-frame ones, with some missing. The sample lists more than 35,000 clones, around 93% occurring once. This material consisted of CD4+ T cells from peripheral blood mononuclear cells, taken in the third trimester of pregnancy. The receptors stem from a female donor in good health, enrolled as a control in a pregnancy study.

V gene TRBV28 combines with J gene TRBJ1-5; D remains ambiguous. This CDR3 contains 11 residues. CDR1 and CDR2 from the germline V gene are MDHEN and SYDVKM. V shed 8 bases and J shed 3 bases, with 5 bases lying between them. CDR3 sequence (DNA): TGTGCCAGCTCTTACAATCAGCCCCAGCATTTT. It specifies CASSYNQPQHF.

V and J are TRBV5-1 and TRBJ2-7; TRBD2 might be the D (6 bases). V lost 5 bases, J lost 2 bases, and 17 bases lay in between. From germline, CDR1 is SGHRS and CDR2 YFSETQ. CDR3 size: 15 residues. The CDR3 spells CASSSGRGITYEQYF. The CDR3 DNA reads TGCGCCAGCAGTTCCGGACGGGGGATCACCTACGAGCAGTACTTC.

The genes are TRBV7-9 and TRBJ2-1, with 12 bases lining up with TRBD1. Germline lookup yields CDR1 SEHNR and CDR2 FQNEAQ (reference sequence). The ends lost 7 bases at V and 6 bases at J; junction bases unmatched: 4. The CDR3 has 14 amino acids. CDR3 region: CASTPGQGANEQFF. The CDR3 region has the DNA TGTGCCAGCACACCGGGACAGGGGGCCAATGAGCAGTTCTTC.

The J gene is TRBJ2-3, the V gene TRBV7-2; 10 nucleotides match TRBD2. Germline loops: CDR1 SGHTA, CDR2 FQGNSA. V gave up 3 bases and J gave up 5 bases; unmatched junction bases: 5. The CDR3 covers 15 residues. The CDR3 region is CASSFSGGSQDTQYF. The CDR3 DNA follows: TGTGCCAGCAGCTTTAGCGGGGGGAGTCAAGATACGCAGTATTTT.

This clone was seen a few times. This sequence joins TRBV7-8 and TRBJ1-2; D remains unclear. CDR1 is SGHVS, CDR2 FQNEAQ, per germline. V was shortened by 2 bases and J by 7 bases, with 11 bases between the two germline ends. The CDR3 has 13 amino acids. The CDR3 coding sequence is TGTGCCAGCAGCTTATATCTGGGGAGTGGCTACACCTTC. This sequence encodes CASSLYLGSGYTF.

The chain employs TRBV5-1 and TRBJ2-2; TRBD1 aligns across 9 bases. V was clipped by 0 bases and J by 7 bases; unmatched bases: 4. The length of the CDR3 is 15 residues. Germline V lookup: CDR1 SGHRS, CDR2 YFSETQ. The CDR3 here is CASSLDRGQGGELFF. The CDR3 DNA follows: TGCGCCAGCAGCTTGGACAGGGGGCAAGGCGGGGAGCTGTTTTTT.

V and J are TRBV5-6 and TRBJ2-1; no clear D gene. Between the trimmed V and J ends, which lost 4 bases and 5 bases, there was a span of 16 bases. The germline V gene has CDR1 SGHDT and CDR2 YYEEEE. The CDR3 is 15 amino acids. The CDR3 DNA reads TGTGCCAGCAGCCCGACCCCACAGAGAAACAATGAGCAGTTCTTC. Amino acid sequence: CASSPTPQRNNEQFF.

The chain combines TRBV18 with TRBJ2-3; 11 bases map to TRBD2. CDR1 is KGHSH, CDR2 LQKENI, per germline. The CDR3 extends over 16 amino acids. Unmatched junction bases numbered 7, after V lost 3 bases and J lost 5 bases. CDR3 DNA sequence: TGTGCCAGCTCACCGGGGACTAGCGGAGTGCGAGATACGCAGTATTTT. It encodes CASSPGTSGVRDTQYF.

The V and J genes are TRBV5-4 and TRBJ1-1; the D gene is possibly TRBD1 (6 bases). V lost 0 bases and J 4 bases, leaving 10 bases between the germline ends. From germline, CDR1 is SGHNT and CDR2 YYREEE (reference sequence). The length of the CDR3 is 14 residues. CDR3 sequence (DNA): TGTGCCAGCAGCTTGGTTCAGGGGCCCACTGAAGCTTTCTTT. Amino acid sequence: CASSLVQGPTEAFF.

The V and J genes are TRBV5-5 and TRBJ2-1; TRBD2 matches 11 bases. The V and J ends lost 8 bases and 3 bases, in that order; junction bases with no gene match: 1. This CDR3 contains 13 residues. CDR1 is SGHKS and CDR2 is YYEKEE in the germline V gene (reference sequence). The CDR3 reads CASLAGGYNEQFF. The CDR3 coding sequence is TGTGCCAGTCTAGCGGGGGGCTACAATGAGCAGTTCTTC.

The chain employs TRBV5-1 and TRBJ1-2; 10 bases fit TRBD1. CDR1 and CDR2 from the germline V gene are SGHRS and YFSETQ. CDR3 length: 14 amino acids. V trimming: 4 bases; J trimming: 5 bases; junction bases outside the gene matches: 5. The CDR3 region is CASSTTGGSYGYTF. CDR3 bases: TGCGCCAGCAGCACGACAGGGGGCAGTTATGGCTACACCTTC.

CDR3 region: CASSMGHTRNTEAFF. The CDR3 DNA reads TGTGCCAGTAGTATGGGACACACACGGAACACTGAAGCTTTCTTT. This rearrangement joins TRBV19 to TRBJ1-1; perhaps TRBD1 as D (6 bases). Germline V gene data show CDR1 as LNHDA and CDR2 as SQIVND (reference sequence). This CDR3 region has 15 residues. The germline V and J ends were trimmed by 3 bases and 1 base, with 12 bases remaining between them. The whole variable domain, remainder taken from reference TRBV19 and TRBJ1-1, is DGGITQSPKYLFRKEGQNVTLSCEQNLNHDAMYWYRQDPGQGLRLIYYSQIVNDFQKGDIAEGYSVSREKKESFPLTVTSAQKNPTAFYLCASSMGHTRNTEAFFGQGTRLTVV.

This sequence joins TRBV7-2 and TRBJ2-3, with TRBD1 matching over 7 bases. CDR3 length: 14 residues. V shed 7 bases and J 5 bases; nucleotides not matched to a gene: 9. Germline V gives CDR1 SGHTA, CDR2 FQGNSA. CDR3 coding DNA: TGTGCCAGCACCCAAACTCGGGACAGAGATACGCAGTATTTT. Residues: CASTQTRDRDTQYF.

The rearrangement uses TRBV30 and TRBJ1-5; possibly TRBD1 for D (6 bases). Trimming cost V 0 bases and J 6 bases, with 9 bases left between them. The V gene's germline CDR1 is GTSNPN and CDR2 SVGIG (reference sequence). This CDR3 comprises 13 residues. The CDR3 loop is CAWSVGGIQPQHF. The CDR3, as DNA: TGTGCCTGGAGTGTTGGGGGCATTCAGCCCCAGCATTTT.

V and J are TRBV7-2 and TRBJ2-3; D possibly corresponds to TRBD2 (5 bases). Trimming removed 2 bases at V and 4 bases at J, with 16 bases between. Germline V gives CDR1 SGHTA, CDR2 FQGNSA. The CDR3 runs to 16 residues. The CDR3 reads CASSLSAANQPDTQYF. Written as DNA, the CDR3 is TGTGCCAGCAGCTTATCAGCGGCTAACCAGCCAGATACGCAGTATTTT.

This sequence joins TRBV27 and TRBJ2-2, with 10 bases lining up with TRBD1. V was pared by 6 bases and J by 7 bases, with 14 bases of the junction left unmatched. Germline CDR1 and CDR2: MNHEY and SMNVEV (reference sequence). This CDR3 contains 17 residues. CDR3 in DNA: TGTGCCAGCAGGACAAACTTCGGGACAGGGGTCGGCGGGGAGCTGTTTTTT. As protein: CASRTNFGTGVGGELFF.

The rearrangement joins TRBV6-5 to TRBJ1-2, with 9 bases fitting TRBD1. There are 12 residues in the CDR3. The trim removed 8 bases at V and 8 bases at J, leaving 6 bases unmatched. In germline, CDR1 is MNHEY, CDR2 SVGAGI. The CDR3 protein is CASWGQGPGYTF. As DNA, the CDR3 is TGTGCCAGCTGGGGACAGGGCCCCGGCTACACCTTC.

This rearrangement joins TRBV10-1 to TRBJ2-3; TRBD2 matches 11 bases. This CDR3 has 16 amino acids. Trimming removed 3 bases from V and 4 bases from J; junction bases left unmatched: 6. Per the germline V gene, CDR1 is WNHNN and CDR2 is SYGVQD (reference sequence). The DNA of the CDR3 is TGCGCCAGCAGTGACTATAGCGGGGGGGCCCCAGATACGCAGTATTTT. Translated, it gives CASSDYSGGAPDTQYF.

This clone was seen ten or more times. The chain has TRBV9 and TRBJ1-2, with 7 bases that match TRBD1. The CDR3 covers 14 residues. CDR1 is SGDLS, CDR2 YYNGEE, per germline. J gave up 1 base and V 2 bases, and 2 bases lay outside the gene matches. The DNA of the CDR3 is TGTGCCAGCAGCGTCGACAGGGATAACTATGGCTACACCTTC. Its protein product is CASSVDRDNYGYTF. Looking up the rest from reference TRBV9 and TRBJ1-2 gives the full variable domain: DSGVTQTPKHLITATGQRVTLRCSPRSGDLSVYWYQQSLDQGLQFLIQYYNGEERAKGNILERFSAQQFPDLHSELNLSSLELGDSALYFCASSVDRDNYGYTFGSGTRLTVV.

The chain combines TRBV27 with TRBJ2-5, with 7 bases fitting TRBD1. This CDR3 comprises 12 residues. The germline V gene encodes CDR1 MNHEY and CDR2 SMNVEV (reference sequence). V lost 10 bases to trimming and J lost 0 bases; unmatched junction nucleotides: 2. CDR3 amino acids: CATGTDQETQYF. In DNA form, the CDR3 reads TGTGCCACCGGGACAGACCAAGAGACCCAGTACTTC.

The chain recombines TRBV6-1 with TRBJ1-5; no firm D call. Deletions cut 5 bases from V and 3 bases from J, with 11 bases between. The CDR3 consists of 14 residues. In germline, CDR1 is MNHNS, CDR2 SASEGT. CDR3 bases: TGTGCCAGCAGTCCACAGACCTCCAATCAGCCCCAGCATTTT. Translation gives CASSPQTSNQPQHF.